This is a list of T cell receptor beta chains from one sample in a study of T cells after yellow fever vaccination. TCRdb re-analysed the 5' RACE reads in MiXCR, keeping a single row per CDR3 protein. In the table there are about 160,000 distinct CDR3 sequences, 6% to 7.5% of which are singletons. The sequencing here drew on CD4+ T cells sorted from PBMCs, taken around 5 days after the first yellow fever vaccination. These receptors all stem from a man between 18 and 35 years old who received the YFV17D yellow fever vaccine. CDR3s include the opening cysteine and the closing phenylalanine or tryptophan. The D gene is left open where the match is weak. Not all rows give a size; the values are once, few, many and, for expanded clones, a class.

J gene | clone size | V gene | D gene | CDR3 DNA | CDR3 protein
TRBJ2-7 | NA | TRBV3-1 | TRBD1 | TGTGCCAGCAGCGCGGGACAGGGCACCTACGAGCAGTACTTC | CASSAGQGTYEQYF
TRBJ1-1 | NA | TRBV12-3/TRBV12-4 | NA | TGTGCCAGTAATCGAAGGGAGAACACTGAAGCTTTCTTT | CASNRRENTEAFF
TRBJ2-5 | NA | TRBV7-2 | TRBD1 | TGTGCCAGCAGCCCTCGACAGGGTGTGGAGACCCAGTACTTC | CASSPRQGVETQYF
TRBJ2-2 | NA | TRBV19 | NA | TGTGCCAGTAGTATAAGGGGGTTAACCGGGGAGCTGTTTTTT | CASSIRGLTGELFF
TRBJ2-2 | many | TRBV4-1 | NA | TGCGCCAGCAGCCAAGAGGTGGGGGAGCTGTTTTTT | CASSQEVGELFF
TRBJ1-5 | NA | TRBV5-1 | TRBD1 | TGCGCCAGCAGAGAGGGGACAGGGGAAAATCAGCCCCAGCATTTT | CASREGTGENQPQHF
TRBJ2-3 | few | TRBV18 | NA | TGTGCCAGCTCCACGATGGGGGCGAGAAAAGATACGCAGTATTTT | CASSTMGARKDTQYF
TRBJ1-5 | many | TRBV6-5 | NA | TGTGCCAGCACCTCACAGGGCAATCAGCCCCAGCATTTT | CASTSQGNQPQHF
TRBJ1-2 | NA | TRBV20-1 | NA | TGCAGTGCTGCTGACCCGATTAACTATGGCTACACCTTC | CSAADPINYGYTF
TRBJ2-1 | many | TRBV3-1 | NA | TGTGCCAGCAGCCAAGATCTGGGGGGCAGCTACAATGAGCAGTTCTTC | CASSQDLGGSYNEQFF
TRBJ1-4 | few | TRBV15 | NA | TGTGCCACCAGCAAGTTTCCGCGGGACCAAAAATTTCCTAATGAAAAACTGTTTTTT | CATSKFPRDQKFPNEKLFF
TRBJ2-3 | many | TRBV30 | NA | TGTGCCTGGAGGAATAGTGGGGATACGCAGTATTTT | CAWRNSGDTQYF
TRBJ1-1 | few | TRBV24-1 | NA | TGTGCCACCAGTGATTCTGAATGGGGCAAAGCTTTCTTT | CATSDSEWGKAFF
TRBJ2-2 | NA | TRBV11-3 | TRBD2 | TGTGCCAGCAGCTCCCGGACTAGCCCGGCCACCGGGGAGCTGTTTTTT | CASSSRTSPATGELFF
TRBJ1-2 | few | TRBV29-1 | NA | TGCAGCGTTGAAGCAGGAGTAATGAACTATGGCTACACCTTC | CSVEAGVMNYGYTF
TRBJ2-6 | NA | TRBV5-1 | NA | TGCGCCAGCAGCTTGTTCGGGACTGGGGCCAACGTCCTGACTTTC | CASSLFGTGANVLTF
TRBJ2-5 | many | TRBV4-2 | TRBD2 | TGTGCCAGCAGCCAACTAGCGGGGGCCGAAGAGACCCAGTACTTC | CASSQLAGAEETQYF
TRBJ2-3 | many | TRBV2 | TRBD2 | TGTGCCAGCAGAGGAGCGGGGGTCCAGGATACGCAGTATTTT | CASRGAGVQDTQYF
TRBJ2-3 | few | TRBV4-2 | TRBD2 | TGTGCCAGCAGCCAAGAACCCGAGAGGCGGGGGGGCCAGGATACGCAGTATTTT | CASSQEPERRGGQDTQYF
TRBJ2-2 | many | TRBV2 | NA | TGTGCCAGAGCCGGGGGTGGCACCGGGGAGCTGTTTTTT | CARAGGGTGELFF
TRBJ1-2 | many | TRBV20-1 | TRBD1 | TGCAGTGGAAAAGGACAGGTCTATGGCTACACCTTC | CSGKGQVYGYTF
TRBJ2-2 | few | TRBV11-2 | TRBD2 | TGTGCCAGCAGCTTATATCGTCCGGGAGGCACCGGGGAGCTGTTTTTT | CASSLYRPGGTGELFF
TRBJ2-1 | few | TRBV7-9 | NA | TGTGCCAGCAGGAACTCGGGTTACGGGGAGCAGTTCTTC | CASRNSGYGEQFF
TRBJ2-7 | many | TRBV29-1 | TRBD1 | TGCAGCGTTGCGGGACAGACTTACGAGCAGTACTTC | CSVAGQTYEQYF
TRBJ2-3 | NA | TRBV5-1 | NA | TGCGCCAGCAGCGTCTCAGGGGGGATTGCAGATACGCAGTATTTT | CASSVSGGIADTQYF
TRBJ1-2 | NA | TRBV3-1 | NA | TGTGCCAGCAGCCTCCTGAAGAGCCAGGGTGACTATGGCTACACCTTC | CASSLLKSQGDYGYTF
TRBJ2-3 | many | TRBV14 | NA | TGTGCCAGCAGCCAGAGACTAGTTAGCACAGATACGCAGTATTTT | CASSQRLVSTDTQYF
TRBJ1-5 | many | TRBV4-2 | TRBD1 | TGTGCCAGCAGCCAAGGCCCAGGGGGCGCAAGCAATCAGCCCCAGCATTTT | CASSQGPGGASNQPQHF
TRBJ2-6 | few | TRBV4-1 | TRBD1 | TGCGCCAGCAGCCAATATACCCTGCCCAGGGGGCGCGCCGGGGCCAACGTCCTGACTTTC | CASSQYTLPRGRAGANVLTF
TRBJ2-2 | many | TRBV7-2 | NA | TGTGCCAGCAGCTTAAACCGGAGGGTCACCGGGGAGCTGTTTTTT | CASSLNRRVTGELFF
TRBJ2-7 | few | TRBV4-2 | NA | TGTGCCAGCAGCCAGGGGACCAGCCACTACGAGCAGTACTTC | CASSQGTSHYEQYF
TRBJ1-1 | many | TRBV6-2/TRBV6-3 | TRBD1 | TGTGCCAGCAGTGACCGGGACAGGGGGAACACTGAAGCTTTCTTT | CASSDRDRGNTEAFF
TRBJ2-4 | many | TRBV7-9 | NA | TGTGCCAGCAGCGGACAAGGACCAAACATTCAGTACTTC | CASSGQGPNIQYF
TRBJ2-3 | many | TRBV5-1 | TRBD2 | TGCGCCAGCAGCGTAGGACGGGGGGGGCTAGCAGCCGATACGCAGTATTTT | CASSVGRGGLAADTQYF
TRBJ2-5 | many | TRBV5-1 | NA | TGCGCCAGCAGCTTGGCTCGTCCAAGGGAGACCCAGTACTTC | CASSLARPRETQYF
TRBJ2-4 | NA | TRBV15 | NA | TGTGCCACCAGCAGAGATCAGGGGGAAGCGGGAAACATTCAGTACTTC | CATSRDQGEAGNIQYF
TRBJ2-3 | many | TRBV20-1 | TRBD2 | TGCAGTGCTAGAGATTTTGCGGGGGGGCCCGGAGATACGCAGTATTTT | CSARDFAGGPGDTQYF
TRBJ2-3 | NA | TRBV7-2 | NA | TGTGCCAGCAGCTTATTCGGCACTGAGGGGGATACGCAGTATTTT | CASSLFGTEGDTQYF
TRBJ2-5 | few | TRBV11-2 | NA | TGTGCCAGCAGCTTAGAAAAGGGGCTAAAAGGAGGGCAAGAGACCCAGTACTTC | CASSLEKGLKGGQETQYF
TRBJ2-2 | many | TRBV7-3 | NA | TGTGCCAGCAGCTCGGTCGCGAACACCGGGGAGCTGTTTTTT | CASSSVANTGELFF
TRBJ1-3 | few | TRBV9 | NA | TGTGCCAGCAGCCCCTTCAGCCCCTCTGGAAACACCATATATTTT | CASSPFSPSGNTIYF
TRBJ1-4 | NA | TRBV12-3/TRBV12-4 | NA | TGTGCCAGCAGTCCGGCCTATGAAAAACTGTTTTTT | CASSPAYEKLFF